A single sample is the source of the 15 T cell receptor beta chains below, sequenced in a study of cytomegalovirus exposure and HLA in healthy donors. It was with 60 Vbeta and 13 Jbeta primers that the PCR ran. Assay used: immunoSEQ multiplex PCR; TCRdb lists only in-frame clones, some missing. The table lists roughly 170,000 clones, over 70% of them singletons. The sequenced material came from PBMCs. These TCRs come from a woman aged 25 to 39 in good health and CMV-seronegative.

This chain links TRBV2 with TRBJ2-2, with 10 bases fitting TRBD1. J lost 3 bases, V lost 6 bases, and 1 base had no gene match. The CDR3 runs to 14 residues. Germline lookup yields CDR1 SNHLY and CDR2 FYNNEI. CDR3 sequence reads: CASRGTGDTGELFF. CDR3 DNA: TGTGCCAGCAGGGGGACAGGGGACACCGGGGAGCTGTTTTTT.

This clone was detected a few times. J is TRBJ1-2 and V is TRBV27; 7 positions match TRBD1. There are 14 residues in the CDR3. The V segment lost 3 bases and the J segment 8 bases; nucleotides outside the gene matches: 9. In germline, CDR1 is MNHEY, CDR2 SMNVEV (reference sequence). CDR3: CASSFIGTETGYTF. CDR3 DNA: TGTGCCAGCAGTTTCATAGGGACAGAAACGGGCTACACCTTC.

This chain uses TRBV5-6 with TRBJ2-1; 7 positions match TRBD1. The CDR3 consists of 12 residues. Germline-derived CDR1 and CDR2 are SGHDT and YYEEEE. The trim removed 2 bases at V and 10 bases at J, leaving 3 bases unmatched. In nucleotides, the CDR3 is TGTGCCAGCAGCTTTACAGGGGACGAGCAGTTCTTC. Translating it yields CASSFTGDEQFF.

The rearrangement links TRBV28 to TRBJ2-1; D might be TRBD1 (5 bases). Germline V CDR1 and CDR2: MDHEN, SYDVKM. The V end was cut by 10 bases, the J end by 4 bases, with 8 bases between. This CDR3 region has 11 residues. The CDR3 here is CAIRGYNEQFF. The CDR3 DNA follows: TGTGCCATTAGGGGTTACAATGAGCAGTTCTTC.

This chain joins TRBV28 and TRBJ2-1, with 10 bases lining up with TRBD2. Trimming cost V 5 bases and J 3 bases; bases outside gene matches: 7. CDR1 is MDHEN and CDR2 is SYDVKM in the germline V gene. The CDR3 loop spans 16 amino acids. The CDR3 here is CASSPTASGGYNEQFF. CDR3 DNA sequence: TGTGCCAGCAGTCCGACGGCTAGCGGGGGCTACAATGAGCAGTTCTTC.

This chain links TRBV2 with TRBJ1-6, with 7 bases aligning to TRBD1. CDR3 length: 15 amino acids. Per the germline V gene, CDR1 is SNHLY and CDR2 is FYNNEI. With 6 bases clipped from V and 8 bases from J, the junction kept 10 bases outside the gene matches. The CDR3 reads CASSFVGTEDSPLHF. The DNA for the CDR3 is TGTGCCAGCAGCTTCGTAGGGACAGAGGATTCACCCCTCCACTTT. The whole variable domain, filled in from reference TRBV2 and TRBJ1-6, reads EPEVTQTPSHQVTQMGQEVILRCVPISNHLYFYWYRQILGQKVEFLVSFYNNEISEKSEIFDDQFSVERPDGSNFTLKIRSTKLEDSAMYFCASSFVGTEDSPLHFGNGTRLTVT.

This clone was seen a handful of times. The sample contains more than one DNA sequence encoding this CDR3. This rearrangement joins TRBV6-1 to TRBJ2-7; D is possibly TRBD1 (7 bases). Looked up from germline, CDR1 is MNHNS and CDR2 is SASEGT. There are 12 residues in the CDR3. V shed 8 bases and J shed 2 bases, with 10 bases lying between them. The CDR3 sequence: CASRGTAYEQYF. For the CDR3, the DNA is TGTGCCAGCCGGGGGACAGCCTACGAGCAGTACTTC.

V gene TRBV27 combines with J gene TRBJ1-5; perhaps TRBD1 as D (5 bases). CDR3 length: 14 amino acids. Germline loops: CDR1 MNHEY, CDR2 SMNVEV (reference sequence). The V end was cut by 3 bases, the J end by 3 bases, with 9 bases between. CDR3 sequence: CASSLGGDNQPQHF. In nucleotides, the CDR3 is TGTGCCAGCAGTTTGGGGGGAGACAATCAGCCCCAGCATTTT.

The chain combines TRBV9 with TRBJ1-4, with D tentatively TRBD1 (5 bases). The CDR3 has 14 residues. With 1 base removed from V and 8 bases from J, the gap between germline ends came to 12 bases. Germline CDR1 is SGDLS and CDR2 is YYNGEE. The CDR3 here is CASSVRDRGEKLFF. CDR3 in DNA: TGTGCCAGCAGCGTACGCGACAGAGGAGAAAAACTGTTTTTT. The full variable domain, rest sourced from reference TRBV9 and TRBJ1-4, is DSGVTQTPKHLITATGQRVTLRCSPRSGDLSVYWYQQSLDQGLQFLIQYYNGEERAKGNILERFSAQQFPDLHSELNLSSLELGDSALYFCASSVRDRGEKLFFGSGTQLSVL.

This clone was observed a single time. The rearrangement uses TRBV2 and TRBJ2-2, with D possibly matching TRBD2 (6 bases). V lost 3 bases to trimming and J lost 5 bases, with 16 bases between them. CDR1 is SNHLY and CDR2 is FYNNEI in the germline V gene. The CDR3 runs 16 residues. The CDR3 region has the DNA TGTGCCAGCAGTGAGGGTCGGAGGGAAAGAACCGGGGAGCTGTTTTTT. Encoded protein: CASSEGRRERTGELFF.

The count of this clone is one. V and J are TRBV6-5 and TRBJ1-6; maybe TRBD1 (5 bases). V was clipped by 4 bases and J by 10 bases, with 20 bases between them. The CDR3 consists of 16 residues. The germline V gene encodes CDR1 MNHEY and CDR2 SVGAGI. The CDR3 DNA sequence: TGTGCCAGCAGTTCGAGCGGGGGGGGTTCAGAATCACCCCTCCACTTT. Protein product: CASSSSGGGSESPLHF.

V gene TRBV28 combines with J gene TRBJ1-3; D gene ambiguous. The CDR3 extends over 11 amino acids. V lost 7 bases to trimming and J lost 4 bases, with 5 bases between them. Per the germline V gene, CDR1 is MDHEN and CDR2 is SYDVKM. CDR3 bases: TGTGCCAGCACGTCCGGAAACACCATATATTTT. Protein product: CASTSGNTIYF.

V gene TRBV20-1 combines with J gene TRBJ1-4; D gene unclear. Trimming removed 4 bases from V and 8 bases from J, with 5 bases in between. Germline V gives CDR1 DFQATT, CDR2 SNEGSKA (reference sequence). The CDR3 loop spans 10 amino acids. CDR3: CSAIREKLFF. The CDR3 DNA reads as TGCAGTGCTATCAGGGAAAAACTGTTTTTT.

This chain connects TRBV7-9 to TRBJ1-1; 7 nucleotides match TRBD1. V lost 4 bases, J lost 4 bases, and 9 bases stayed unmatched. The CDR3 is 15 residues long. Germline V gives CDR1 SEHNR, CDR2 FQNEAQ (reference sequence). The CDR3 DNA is TGTGCCAGCAGCTCAGACAGGGATCGTGCCACTGAAGCTTTCTTT. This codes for CASSSDRDRATEAFF.

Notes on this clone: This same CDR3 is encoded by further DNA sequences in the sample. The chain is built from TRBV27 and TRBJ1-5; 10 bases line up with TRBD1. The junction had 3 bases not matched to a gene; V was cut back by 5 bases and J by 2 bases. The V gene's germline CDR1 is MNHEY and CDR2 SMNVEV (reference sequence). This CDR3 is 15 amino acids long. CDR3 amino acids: CASSVGTGGNQPQHF. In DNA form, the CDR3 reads TGTGCCAGCAGTGTCGGGACAGGGGGCAATCAGCCCCAGCATTTT.